The next 2 T cell receptor beta chains were all read from a single sample in a study of shared clonotypes between healthy human individuals. Assay: immunoSEQ multiplex PCR; the TCRdb copy retains only in-frame clones and omits some. The sample includes 600,000 to 800,000 clones, approximately 77% of them seen just once. The sequencing input was memory CD4+ T cells sorted from blood. Subset specified: CD45RA-negative fraction. All receptors derive from a woman aged 25-40 years in good health.

CDR3 loop: CASSLAGTGLNEAFF. DNA of the CDR3: TGCGCCAGCAGCTTGGCCGGGACAGGGTTAAATGAAGCTTTCTTT. The genes are TRBV5-1 and TRBJ1-1; 9 nucleotides agree with TRBD1. The V gene end was trimmed by 0 bases and the J gene end by 7 bases; junction bases not matched to a gene: 7. The V gene's germline CDR1 is SGHRS and CDR2 YFSETQ. CDR3 length equals 15 residues.

The J gene is TRBJ1-4, the V gene TRBV21-1; the table's D call, TRBD1, was not checked against the DNA. TRBV21-1 is labeled a pseudogene. The CDR3 is made up of 15 amino acids. CDR3 sequence (DNA): TGTGCCAGCAGCTTCCGGACAGGAGGCGGTGAAAAACTGTTTTTT. Translated: CASSFRTGGGEKLFF.